This T cell receptor (beta chain) was obtained from a study of technical replicates of blood from a handful of donors. The CDR3 consists of 13 residues. Germline-derived CDR1 and CDR2 are GTSNPN and SVGIG (reference sequence). V dropped 0 bases and J dropped 6; count of bases not matched to a gene: 4. Here immunoSEQ multiplex PCR was the method, and the copy in TCRdb shows in-frame clones only, minus some. The data show approximately 82,000 clones, 91% seen once. The sample taken for sequencing was T cells isolated from PBMCs. The sequence was obtained from a human donor in good health. Some clones in this sample may be carry-over from other donors' samples. The chain employs TRBV30 and TRBJ1-2; 7 nucleotides align to TRBD1. CDR3 region: CAWSVGTEDGYTF. CDR3 in DNA: TGTGCCTGGAGTGTCGGGACAGAGGATGGCTACACCTTC.